This T cell receptor beta chain is from a study of blood T cell repertoires in COVID-19. On the study more broadly: Sample material is recorded as cDNA or gDNA derived from T cells, B-cell-depleted T cells, or PBMCs.

The table came from immunoSEQ multiplex PCR; TCRdb's copy has only in-frame clones and leaves some out. The sample shows under 200,000 clones, about 83% of them seen only once. Unmatched junction bases numbered 9, after V lost 3 bases and J lost 11 bases. The CDR3 sequence is 13 residues long. Sequencing used peripheral blood. This TCR was sampled from a woman of 80 years or more with COVID-19, enrolled during active disease. The chain links TRBV12-3 or TRBV12-4 to TRBJ1-1; 7 bases agree with TRBD1. CDR3 sequence: CASSFRQGLMAFF. CDR3 sequence (DNA): TGTGCCAGCAGTTTTAGACAGGGACTGATGGCTTTCTTT.